This T cell receptor (beta chain) came from a study of T-cell memory formation after mild COVID-19. Study context: TCR clusters largely stayed donor specific.

MiXCR was run by TCRdb on the 5' RACE reads, yielding one entry per CDR3 protein. The table records fewer than 350,000 distinct CDR3 sequences, roughly an eighth of them present only once. Study-level points and caveats: Prior to infection, memory already included some responding clones, suggesting cross-reactive memory joined.

This CDR3 contains 16 residues. Trimming pared 5 bases from V and 0 bases from J, leaving 14 bases between. CDR1 is MNHNY and CDR2 is SVGAGI in the germline V gene (reference sequence). This clonotype showed up just a few times. What it binds is not known. The receptor's source is a man younger than 35 who had mild COVID-19 (a few samples of this study predate the infection). Cell type and time point are not known. This chain joins TRBV6-6 and TRBJ1-3, with D perhaps TRBD1 (6 bases). The material sequenced was PBMCs or a T cell subset sorted from them (not recorded which). This CDR3 is CASSNPGQSSGNTIYF. The CDR3 DNA reads as TGTGCCAGCAGTAACCCTGGACAGTCCTCTGGAAACACCATATATTTT.